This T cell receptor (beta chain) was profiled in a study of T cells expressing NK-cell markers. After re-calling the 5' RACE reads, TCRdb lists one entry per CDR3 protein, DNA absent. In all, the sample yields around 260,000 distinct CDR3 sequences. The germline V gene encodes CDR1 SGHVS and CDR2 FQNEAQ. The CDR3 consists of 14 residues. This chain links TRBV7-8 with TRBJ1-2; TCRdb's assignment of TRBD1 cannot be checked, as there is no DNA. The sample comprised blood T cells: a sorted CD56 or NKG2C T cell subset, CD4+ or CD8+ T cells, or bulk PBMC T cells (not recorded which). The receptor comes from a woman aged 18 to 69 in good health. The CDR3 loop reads CASSLDRFNYGYTF.